This TCR beta chain is from a study of blood T cell repertoires in COVID-19. Overall study: T cells, B-cell-depleted T cells, or PBMCs supplied cDNA or gDNA.

Sequencing used immunoSEQ multiplex PCR; TCRdb keeps in-frame clones, though not all of them. The profile shows more than 90,000 clones, around 85% of them singletons. This CDR3 is 13 amino acids long. Germline V gives CDR1 SGHAT, CDR2 FQDESV (reference sequence). The V and J ends lost 5 bases and 3 bases, in that order; junction bases with no gene match: 3. This receptor was taken from a man between 50 and 59 years old with acute or convalescent COVID-19. This chain links TRBV11-1 with TRBJ1-2, with 7 bases fitting TRBD1. The sequenced sample consisted of peripheral blood. CDR3 nucleotides: TGTGCCAGCAGCCCGGGACAGCACTATGGCTACACCTTC. Translation gives CASSPGQHYGYTF.